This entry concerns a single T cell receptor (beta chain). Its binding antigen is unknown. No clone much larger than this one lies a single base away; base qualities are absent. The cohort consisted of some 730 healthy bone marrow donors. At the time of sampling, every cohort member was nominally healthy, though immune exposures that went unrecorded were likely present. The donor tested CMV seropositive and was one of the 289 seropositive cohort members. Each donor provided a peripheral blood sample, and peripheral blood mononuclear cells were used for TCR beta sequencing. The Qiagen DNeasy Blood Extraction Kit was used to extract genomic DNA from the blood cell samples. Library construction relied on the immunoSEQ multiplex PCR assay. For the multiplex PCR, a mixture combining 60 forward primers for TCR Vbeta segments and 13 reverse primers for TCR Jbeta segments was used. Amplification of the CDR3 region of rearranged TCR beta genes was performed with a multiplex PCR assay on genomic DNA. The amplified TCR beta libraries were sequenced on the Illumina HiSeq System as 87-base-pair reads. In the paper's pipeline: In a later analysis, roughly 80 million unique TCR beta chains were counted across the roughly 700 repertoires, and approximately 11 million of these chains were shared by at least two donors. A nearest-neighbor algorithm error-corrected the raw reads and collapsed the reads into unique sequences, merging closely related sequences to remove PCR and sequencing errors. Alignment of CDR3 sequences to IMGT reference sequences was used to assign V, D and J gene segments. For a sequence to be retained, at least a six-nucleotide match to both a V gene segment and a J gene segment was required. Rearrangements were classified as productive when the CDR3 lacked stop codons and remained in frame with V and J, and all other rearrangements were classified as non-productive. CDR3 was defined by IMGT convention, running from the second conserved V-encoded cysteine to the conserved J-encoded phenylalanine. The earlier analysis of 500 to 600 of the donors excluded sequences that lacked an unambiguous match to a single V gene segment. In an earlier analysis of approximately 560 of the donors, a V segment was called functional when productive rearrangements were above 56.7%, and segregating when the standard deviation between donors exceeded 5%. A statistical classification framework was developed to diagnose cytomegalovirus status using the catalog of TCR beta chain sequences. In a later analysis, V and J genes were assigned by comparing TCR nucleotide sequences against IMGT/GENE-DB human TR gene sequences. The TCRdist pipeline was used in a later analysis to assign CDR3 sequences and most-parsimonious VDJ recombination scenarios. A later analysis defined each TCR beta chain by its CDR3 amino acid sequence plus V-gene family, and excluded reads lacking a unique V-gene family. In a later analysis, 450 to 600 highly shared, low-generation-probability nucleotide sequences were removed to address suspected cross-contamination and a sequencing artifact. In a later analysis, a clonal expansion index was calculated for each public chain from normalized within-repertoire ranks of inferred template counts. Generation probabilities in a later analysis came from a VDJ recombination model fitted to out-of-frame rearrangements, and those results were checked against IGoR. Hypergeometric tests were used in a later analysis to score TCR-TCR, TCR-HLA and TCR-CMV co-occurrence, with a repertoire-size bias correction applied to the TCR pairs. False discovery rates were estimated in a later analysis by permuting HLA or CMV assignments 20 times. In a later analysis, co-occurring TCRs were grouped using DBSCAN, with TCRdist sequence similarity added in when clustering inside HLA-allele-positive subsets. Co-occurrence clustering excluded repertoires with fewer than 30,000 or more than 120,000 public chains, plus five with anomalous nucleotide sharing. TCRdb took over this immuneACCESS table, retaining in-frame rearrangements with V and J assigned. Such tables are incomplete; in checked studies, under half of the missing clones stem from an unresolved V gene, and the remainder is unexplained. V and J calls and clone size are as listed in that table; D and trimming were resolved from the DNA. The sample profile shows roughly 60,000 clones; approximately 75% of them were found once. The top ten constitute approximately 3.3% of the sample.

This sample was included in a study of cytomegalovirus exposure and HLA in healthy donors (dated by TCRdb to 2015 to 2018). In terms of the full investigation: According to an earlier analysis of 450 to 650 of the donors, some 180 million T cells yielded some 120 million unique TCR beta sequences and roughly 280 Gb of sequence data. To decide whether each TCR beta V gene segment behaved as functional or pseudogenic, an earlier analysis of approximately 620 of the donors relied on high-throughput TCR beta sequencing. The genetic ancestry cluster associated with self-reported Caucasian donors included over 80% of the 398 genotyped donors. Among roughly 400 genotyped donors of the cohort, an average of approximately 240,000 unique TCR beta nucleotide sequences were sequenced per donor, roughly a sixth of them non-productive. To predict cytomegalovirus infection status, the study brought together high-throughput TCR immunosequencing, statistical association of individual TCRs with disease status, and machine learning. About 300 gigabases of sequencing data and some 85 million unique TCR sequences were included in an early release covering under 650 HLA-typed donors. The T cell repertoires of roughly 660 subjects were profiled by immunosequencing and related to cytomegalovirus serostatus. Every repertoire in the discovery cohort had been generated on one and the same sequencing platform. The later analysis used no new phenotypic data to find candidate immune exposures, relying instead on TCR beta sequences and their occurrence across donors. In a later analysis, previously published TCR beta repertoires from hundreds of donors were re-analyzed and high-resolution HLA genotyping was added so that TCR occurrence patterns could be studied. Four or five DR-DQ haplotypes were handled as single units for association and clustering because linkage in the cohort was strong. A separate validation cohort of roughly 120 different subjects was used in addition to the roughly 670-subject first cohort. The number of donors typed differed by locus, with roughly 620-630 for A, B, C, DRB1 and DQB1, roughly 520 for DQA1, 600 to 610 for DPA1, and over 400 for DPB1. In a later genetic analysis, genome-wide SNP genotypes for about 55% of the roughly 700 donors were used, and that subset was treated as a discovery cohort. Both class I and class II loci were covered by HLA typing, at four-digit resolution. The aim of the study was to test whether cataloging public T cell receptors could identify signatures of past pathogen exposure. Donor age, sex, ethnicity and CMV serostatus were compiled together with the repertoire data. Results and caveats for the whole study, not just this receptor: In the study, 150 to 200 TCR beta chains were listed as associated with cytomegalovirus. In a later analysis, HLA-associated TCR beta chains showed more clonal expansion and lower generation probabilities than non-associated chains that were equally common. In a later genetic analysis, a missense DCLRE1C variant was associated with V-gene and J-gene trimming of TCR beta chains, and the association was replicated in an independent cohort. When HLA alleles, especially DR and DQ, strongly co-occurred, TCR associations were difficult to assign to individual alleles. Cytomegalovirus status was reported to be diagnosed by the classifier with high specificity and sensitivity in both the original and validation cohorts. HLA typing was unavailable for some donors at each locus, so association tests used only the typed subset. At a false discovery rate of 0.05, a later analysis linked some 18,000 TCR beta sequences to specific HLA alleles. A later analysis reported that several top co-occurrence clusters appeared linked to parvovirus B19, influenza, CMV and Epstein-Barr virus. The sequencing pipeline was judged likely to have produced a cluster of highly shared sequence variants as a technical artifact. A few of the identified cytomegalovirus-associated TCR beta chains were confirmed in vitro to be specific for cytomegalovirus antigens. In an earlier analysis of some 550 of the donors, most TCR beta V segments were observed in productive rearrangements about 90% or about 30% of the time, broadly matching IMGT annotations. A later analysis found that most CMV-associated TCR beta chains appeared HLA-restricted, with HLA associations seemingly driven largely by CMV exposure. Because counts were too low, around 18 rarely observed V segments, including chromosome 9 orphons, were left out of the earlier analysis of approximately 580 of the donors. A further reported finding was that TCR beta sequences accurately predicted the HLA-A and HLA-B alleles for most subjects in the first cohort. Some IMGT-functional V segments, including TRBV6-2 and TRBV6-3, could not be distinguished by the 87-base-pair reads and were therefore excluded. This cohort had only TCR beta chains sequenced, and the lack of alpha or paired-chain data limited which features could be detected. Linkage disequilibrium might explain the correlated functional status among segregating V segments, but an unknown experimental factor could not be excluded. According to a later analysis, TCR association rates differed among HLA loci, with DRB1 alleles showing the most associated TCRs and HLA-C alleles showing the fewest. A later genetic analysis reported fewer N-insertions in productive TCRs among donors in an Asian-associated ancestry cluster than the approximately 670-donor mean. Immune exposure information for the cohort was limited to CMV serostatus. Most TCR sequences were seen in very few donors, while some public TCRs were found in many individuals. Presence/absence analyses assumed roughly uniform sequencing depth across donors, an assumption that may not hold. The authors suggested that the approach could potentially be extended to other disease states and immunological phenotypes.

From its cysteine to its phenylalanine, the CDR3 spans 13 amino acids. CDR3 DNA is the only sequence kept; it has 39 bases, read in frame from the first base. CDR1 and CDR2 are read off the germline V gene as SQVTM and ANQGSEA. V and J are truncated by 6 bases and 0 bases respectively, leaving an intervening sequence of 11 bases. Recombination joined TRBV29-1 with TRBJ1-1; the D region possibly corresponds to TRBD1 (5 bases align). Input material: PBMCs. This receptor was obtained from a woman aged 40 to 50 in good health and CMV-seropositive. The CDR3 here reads CSVETVMNTEAFF. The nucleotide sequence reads TGCAGCGTAGAGACAGTCATGAACACTGAAGCTTTCTTT.